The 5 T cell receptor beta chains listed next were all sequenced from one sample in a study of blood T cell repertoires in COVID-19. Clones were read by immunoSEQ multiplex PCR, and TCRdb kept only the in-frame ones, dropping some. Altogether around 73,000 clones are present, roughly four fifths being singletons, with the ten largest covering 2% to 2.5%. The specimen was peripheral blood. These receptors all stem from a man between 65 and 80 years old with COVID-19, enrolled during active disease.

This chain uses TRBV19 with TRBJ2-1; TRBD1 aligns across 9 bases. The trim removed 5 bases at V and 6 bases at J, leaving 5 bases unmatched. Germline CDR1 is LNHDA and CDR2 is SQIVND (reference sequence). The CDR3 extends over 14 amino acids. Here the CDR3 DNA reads TGTGCCAGTAGTGACAGGGGGAGAGGCAATGAGCAGTTCTTC. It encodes CASSDRGRGNEQFF.

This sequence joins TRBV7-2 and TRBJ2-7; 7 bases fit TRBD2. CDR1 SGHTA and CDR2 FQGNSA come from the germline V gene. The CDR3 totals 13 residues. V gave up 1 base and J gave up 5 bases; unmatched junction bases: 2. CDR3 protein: CASSLVGTNEQYF. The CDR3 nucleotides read TGTGCCAGCAGCTTAGTTGGGACTAACGAGCAGTACTTC.

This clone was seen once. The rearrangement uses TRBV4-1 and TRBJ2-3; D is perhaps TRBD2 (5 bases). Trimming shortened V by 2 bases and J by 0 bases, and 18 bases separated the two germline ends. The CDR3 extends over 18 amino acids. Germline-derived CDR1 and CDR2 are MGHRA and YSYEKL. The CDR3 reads CASSQRGILPSSTDTQYF. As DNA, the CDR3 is TGCGCCAGCAGCCAAAGAGGGATTCTACCTTCTAGCACAGATACGCAGTATTTT.

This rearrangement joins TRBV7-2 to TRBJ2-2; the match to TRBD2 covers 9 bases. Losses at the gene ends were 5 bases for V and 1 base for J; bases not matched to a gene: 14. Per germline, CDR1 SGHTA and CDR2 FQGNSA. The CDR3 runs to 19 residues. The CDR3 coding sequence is TGTGCCAGCAGCCGCAGGCTTTTAGCGGGAGAGAGGAACACCGGGGAGCTGTTTTTT. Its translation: CASSRRLLAGERNTGELFF.

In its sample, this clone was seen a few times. CDR3 DNA sequence: TGTGCCAGCAGGTACAGGGACAATCAGCCCCAGCATTTT. Translation: CASRYRDNQPQHF. The chain has TRBV27 and TRBJ1-5, with a tentative D call TRBD1 (6 bases). V shed 6 bases and J shed 3 bases, with 9 bases lying between them. The germline V gene encodes CDR1 MNHEY and CDR2 SMNVEV (reference sequence). The CDR3 consists of 13 residues.